Each of the 17 T cell receptor beta chains below was sequenced from the same sample in a study of patients and donors after allogeneic stem cell transplantation. TCRdb re-called the RT-PCR reads with MiXCR, one entry per CDR3 protein. The sample has about 200,000 distinct CDR3 sequences, 35% to 45% seen once. The specimen sequenced was blood, either unsorted or a sorted T cell fraction (not recorded which). The receptors were gathered from a human donor who was either an allogeneic HSCT recipient or a stem cell or donor lymphocyte infusion donor (not recorded which). It is not recorded whose cells these are; they may come from a transplant donor.

A single count supports this clonotype. The chain is built from TRBV20-1 and TRBJ2-2; 7 bases align to TRBD1. With 1 base clipped from V and 2 bases from J, the junction kept 7 bases outside the gene matches. The CDR3 is 16 residues long. Germline V CDR1 and CDR2: DFQATT, SNEGSKA (reference sequence). CDR3 bases: TGCAGTGCTAGAGTCCCGGGACAGAGAAACACCGGGGAGCTGTTTTTT. Residues: CSARVPGQRNTGELFF.

The chain employs TRBV3-1 and TRBJ2-1; no clear D. Trimming shortened V by 2 bases and J by 4 bases, and 21 bases separated the two germline ends. Per the germline V gene, CDR1 is LGHDT and CDR2 is YNNKEL (reference sequence). CDR3 length: 18 amino acids. Written as DNA, the CDR3 is TGTGCCAGCAGCCAAATGAGGTTTGACGGTCGACCGTACAATGAGCAGTTCTTC. It encodes CASSQMRFDGRPYNEQFF.

This clonotype was counted only a few times. The chain links TRBV7-9 to TRBJ1-2; 8 nucleotides align to TRBD1. From germline, CDR1 is SEHNR and CDR2 FQNEAQ (reference sequence). V shed 4 bases and J 4 bases; nucleotides not matched to a gene: 8. The CDR3 consists of 15 residues. CDR3 sequence (DNA): TGTGCCAGCAGCTCAATGGACAGGGAGTTCTATGGCTACACCTTC. Protein product: CASSSMDREFYGYTF.

This clonotype was recorded a few times. This chain connects TRBV3-1 to TRBJ1-5; no definite D call. This CDR3 region has 15 residues. Germline-derived CDR1 and CDR2 are LGHDT and YNNKEL (reference sequence). V lost 4 bases, J lost 10 bases, and 20 bases lay in between. CDR3 residues: CASSLSVAEGSPQHF. Here the CDR3 DNA reads TGTGCCAGCAGCCTGTCGGTGGCAGAAGGGTCCCCCCAGCATTTT.

This clonotype was counted a few times. The rearrangement joins TRBV7-8 to TRBJ1-6; D gene ambiguous. This CDR3 spans 14 amino acids. With 5 bases removed from V and 9 bases from J, the gap between germline ends came to 14 bases. Germline V CDR1 and CDR2: SGHVS, FQNEAQ. The chain's CDR3 is CASSPGGSGSPLHF. DNA of the CDR3: TGTGCCAGCAGCCCGGGAGGGTCAGGTTCACCCCTCCACTTT.

The genes are TRBV7-3 and TRBJ1-6, with D unresolved. CDR3 length: 14 residues. The germline V gene encodes CDR1 SGHTA and CDR2 FQGTGA. V was shortened by 6 bases and J by 11 bases, with 17 bases between the two germline ends. The CDR3 region is CASSPNTLGPPLHF. The DNA of the CDR3 is TGTGCCAGCAGTCCGAACACATTGGGTCCACCCCTCCACTTT. Full variable domain (remainder filled in from reference TRBV7-3 and TRBJ1-6): GAGVSQTPSNKVTEKGKYVELRCDPISGHTALYWYRQSLGQGPEFLIYFQGTGAADDSGLPNDRFFAVRPEGSVSTLKIQRTERGDSAVYLCASSPNTLGPPLHFGNGTRLTVT.

This clonotype was detected a few times. The V and J genes are TRBV12-3 or TRBV12-4 and TRBJ1-2; 8 nucleotides match TRBD1. The CDR3 has 13 amino acids. V was clipped by 6 bases and J by 8 bases; unmatched bases: 8. As DNA, the CDR3 is TGTGCCAGCAGCTGGACAGGGATATTGGGCTACACCTTC. It translates to CASSWTGILGYTF.

Here the CDR3 DNA reads TGCGCCAGCAGCCCGACGACAGAGGCTGACTATGGCTACACCTTC. It yields the protein CASSPTTEADYGYTF. The V gene is TRBV5-1, the J gene TRBJ1-2, with D perhaps TRBD1 (5 bases). The CDR3 is made up of 15 amino acids. Trimming removed 4 bases from V and 3 bases from J, with 16 bases in between. CDR1 and CDR2 from the germline V gene are SGHRS and YFSETQ. The entire variable domain, with the rest obtained from reference TRBV5-1 and TRBJ1-2, is as follows: KAGVTQTPRYLIKTRGQQVTLSCSPISGHRSVSWYQQTPGQGLQFLFEYFSETQRNKGNFPGRFSGRQFSNSRSEMNVSTLELGDSALYLCASSPTTEADYGYTFGSGTRLTVV.

The chain links TRBV5-1 to TRBJ2-5, with D unclear. V was trimmed by 2 bases and J by 2 bases, leaving 25 bases between them. Per germline, CDR1 SGHRS and CDR2 YFSETQ. The length of the CDR3 is 19 residues. This CDR3 is CASSFSVGRFIYEQETQYF. For the CDR3, the DNA is TGCGCCAGCAGCTTCTCGGTCGGGCGATTCATTTACGAACAAGAGACCCAGTACTTC.

V usage is TRBV27 and J usage is TRBJ2-7, with a weak D call TRBD1 (6 bases). The V end lost 5 bases, the J end lost 4 bases, and 18 bases lay between the germline ends. Per the germline V gene, CDR1 is MNHEY and CDR2 is SMNVEV (reference sequence). The CDR3 covers 15 residues. In DNA form, the CDR3 reads TGTGCCAGCAGTAAGGACAAGGACAGAGCTTACGAGCAGTACTTC. Translating it yields CASSKDKDRAYEQYF.

The chain has TRBV4-1 and TRBJ1-1; 9 bases are shared with TRBD1. The J segment lost 6 bases and the V segment lost 1 base, leaving 6 bases of the junction unmatched. There are 15 residues in the CDR3. From germline, CDR1 is MGHRA and CDR2 YSYEKL. This CDR3 is CASSQGDRANAEAFF. Written as DNA, the CDR3 is TGCGCCAGCAGCCAAGGGGACAGGGCTAACGCTGAAGCTTTCTTT.

This clonotype was seen more than once but under ten times. This rearrangement joins TRBV4-1 to TRBJ1-2, with 10 bases matching TRBD1. The trim removed 1 base at V and 6 bases at J, leaving 5 bases unmatched. CDR3 size: 15 residues. In germline, CDR1 is MGHRA, CDR2 YSYEKL. The CDR3 is CASSQVAGTGDGYTF. The CDR3 DNA sequence: TGCGCCAGCAGCCAAGTGGCCGGGACAGGGGATGGCTACACCTTC.

V gene TRBV27 combines with J gene TRBJ2-7, with TRBD1 matching over 8 bases. CDR3 length: 13 residues. The junction had 6 bases not matched to a gene; V was cut back by 5 bases and J by 6 bases. Per the germline V gene, CDR1 is MNHEY and CDR2 is SMNVEV (reference sequence). CDR3 DNA: TGTGCCAGCAGTCCCGGACAGGGAGTCGAGCAGTACTTC. Its protein product is CASSPGQGVEQYF.

The sample holds a few counts of this clonotype. The chain uses TRBV6-1 and TRBJ1-6, with D hard to call. Trimming took off 2 bases at V and 6 bases at J, with 5 bases between the two ends. Looked up from germline, CDR1 is MNHNS and CDR2 is SASEGT. This CDR3 has 13 amino acids. The CDR3 sequence: CASSESLNSPLHF. The DNA for the CDR3 is TGTGCCAGCAGTGAAAGCCTTAATTCACCCCTCCACTTT.

This clonotype was observed a handful of times. The chain carries TRBV14 and TRBJ1-2; a possible D gene is TRBD1 (5 bases). The germline V gene encodes CDR1 SGHDN and CDR2 FVKESK. The CDR3 covers 16 residues. The V end lost 0 bases, the J end lost 8 bases, and 19 bases lay between the germline ends. The CDR3 nucleotides are TGTGCCAGCAGCCAAGATCTTGACGCTAGACAGTACGGCTACACCTTC. Protein sequence: CASSQDLDARQYGYTF.

The V gene is TRBV10-3, the J gene TRBJ1-2, with 7 bases fitting TRBD1. The V and J ends lost 5 bases and 7 bases, in that order; junction bases with no gene match: 19. Per germline, CDR1 ENHRY and CDR2 SYGVKD. The CDR3 has 17 amino acids. The CDR3 sequence: CAISPFYWDSEALGYTF. CDR3 coding DNA: TGTGCCATCAGTCCCTTTTATTGGGACAGTGAAGCCCTTGGCTACACCTTC.

This clonotype showed up just a few times. The chain joins TRBV3-1 to TRBJ1-5; D uncertain. V gave up 2 bases and J gave up 5 bases, with 7 bases separating them. This CDR3 contains 13 residues. Germline V lookup: CDR1 LGHDT, CDR2 YNNKEL (reference sequence). CDR3 DNA: TGTGCCAGCAGCCAATTCGCTGATCAGCCCCAGCATTTT. Its translation is CASSQFADQPQHF.